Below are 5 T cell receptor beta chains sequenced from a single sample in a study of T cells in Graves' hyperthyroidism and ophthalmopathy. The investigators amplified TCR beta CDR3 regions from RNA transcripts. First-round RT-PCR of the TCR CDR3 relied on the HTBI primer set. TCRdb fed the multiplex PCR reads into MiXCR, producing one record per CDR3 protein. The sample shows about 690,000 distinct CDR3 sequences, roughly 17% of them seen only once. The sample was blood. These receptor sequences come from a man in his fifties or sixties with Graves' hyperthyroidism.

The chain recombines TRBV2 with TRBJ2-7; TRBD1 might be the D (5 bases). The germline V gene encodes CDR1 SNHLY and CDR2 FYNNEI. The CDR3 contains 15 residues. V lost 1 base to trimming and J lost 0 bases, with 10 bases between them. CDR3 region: CASSEDSDSSYEQYF. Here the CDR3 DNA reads TGTGCCAGCAGTGAAGATTCAGACAGCTCCTACGAGCAGTACTTC.

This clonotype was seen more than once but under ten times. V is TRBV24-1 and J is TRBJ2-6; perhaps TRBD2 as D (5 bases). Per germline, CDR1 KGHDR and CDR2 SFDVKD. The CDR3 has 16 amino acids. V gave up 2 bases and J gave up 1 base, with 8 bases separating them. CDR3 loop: CATSDSRRSGANVLTF. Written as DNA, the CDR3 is TGTGCCACCAGTGATTCGCGGAGGTCTGGGGCCAACGTCCTGACTTTC.

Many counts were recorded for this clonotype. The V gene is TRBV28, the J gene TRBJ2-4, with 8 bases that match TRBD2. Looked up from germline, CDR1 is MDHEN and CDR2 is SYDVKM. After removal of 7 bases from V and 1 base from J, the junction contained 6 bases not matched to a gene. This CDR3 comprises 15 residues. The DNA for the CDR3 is TGTGCCAGCACCGTAAGCGGGAGTGCCAAAAACATTCAGTACTTC. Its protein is CASTVSGSAKNIQYF.

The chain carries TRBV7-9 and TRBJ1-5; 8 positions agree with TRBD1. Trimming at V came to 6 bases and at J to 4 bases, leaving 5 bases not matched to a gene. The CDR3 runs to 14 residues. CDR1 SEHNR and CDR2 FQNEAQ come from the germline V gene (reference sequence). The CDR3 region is CASSWTGPNQPQHF. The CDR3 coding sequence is TGTGCCAGCAGTTGGACAGGGCCGAATCAGCCCCAGCATTTT.

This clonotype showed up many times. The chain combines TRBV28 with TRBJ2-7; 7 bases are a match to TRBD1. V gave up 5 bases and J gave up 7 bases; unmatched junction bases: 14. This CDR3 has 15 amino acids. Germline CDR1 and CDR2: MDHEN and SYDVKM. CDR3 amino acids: CASSPTKTTGQEQYF. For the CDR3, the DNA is TGTGCCAGCAGTCCTACTAAAACCACGGGACAGGAGCAGTACTTC.